The 13 T cell receptor beta chains given below trace back to one sample, sequenced in a study of blood T cell repertoires in COVID-19 (dated by TCRdb to 2018 to 2020). Library construction relied on the immunoSEQ multiplex PCR assay. Entries here come from immuneACCESS through TCRdb and include only in-frame sequences with V and J called. Some clones fail to appear in such tables; in the studies checked, an unresolved V gene covers under half of the shortfall, and the cause of the remainder is unknown. The sample records over 120,000 clones, 75% to 80% of which are singletons. Of the sample, 2.5% to 3% is held by the ten largest clones. What was sequenced was PBMCs or T cells enriched from blood (not recorded which). These receptors were collected from a woman between 50 and 59 years old who had recovered from COVID-19.

This clone was observed once. The genes are TRBV25-1 and TRBJ1-4; the D is unclear. Trimming took off 5 bases at V and 8 bases at J, with 21 bases between the two ends. The CDR3 sequence is 16 residues long. Germline-derived CDR1 and CDR2 are MGHDK and SYGVNS. The CDR3 region is CASSPPRVRAREKLFF. In DNA, the CDR3 is TGTGCCAGCAGTCCCCCCCGCGTGAGGGCCAGGGAAAAACTGTTTTTT.

This chain's CDR3 is CASHISEESGNTIYF. CDR3 nucleotide sequence: TGTGCCAGCCACATCAGTGAGGAGTCTGGAAACACCATATATTTT. The chain uses TRBV2 and TRBJ1-3; no reliable D call. CDR1 is SNHLY, CDR2 FYNNEI, per germline. The germline V and J ends were trimmed by 8 bases and 1 base, with 15 bases remaining between them. The CDR3 contains 15 residues. Looking up the rest from reference TRBV2 and TRBJ1-3 gives the full variable domain: EPEVTQTPSHQVTQMGQEVILRCVPISNHLYFYWYRQILGQKVEFLVSFYNNEISEKSEIFDDQFSVERPDGSNFTLKIRSTKLEDSAMYFCASHISEESGNTIYFGEGSWLTVV.

CDR3 protein: CASRTAQETQYF. The CDR3 DNA follows: TGCGCCAGCAGGACAGCCCAAGAGACCCAGTACTTC. This chain connects TRBV10-2 to TRBJ2-5; D might be TRBD1 (5 bases). The CDR3 is 12 residues long. From germline, CDR1 is WSHSY and CDR2 SAAADI. Trimming removed 6 bases at V and 1 base at J, with 6 bases between.

The chain is built from TRBV5-1 and TRBJ1-2, with TRBD1 identical over 7 bases. The CDR3 sequence is 12 residues long. The germline gives CDR1 SGHRS, CDR2 YFSETQ. V trimming: 6 bases; J trimming: 4 bases; junction bases outside the gene matches: 3. CDR3 amino acids: CASKQGTYGYTF. CDR3 bases: TGCGCCAGCAAACAGGGGACCTATGGCTACACCTTC. The full variable domain, its missing parts supplied by reference TRBV5-1 and TRBJ1-2, is KAGVTQTPRYLIKTRGQQVTLSCSPISGHRSVSWYQQTPGQGLQFLFEYFSETQRNKGNFPGRFSGRQFSNSRSEMNVSTLELGDSALYLCASKQGTYGYTFGSGTRLTVV.

This clone was found once. This CDR3 reads CASSLGTGGPQADTQYF. CDR3 coding DNA: TGTGCCAGCAGCTTAGGAACGGGGGGACCGCAGGCAGATACGCAGTATTTT. This rearrangement joins TRBV11-3 to TRBJ2-3, with 7 positions matching TRBD2. CDR3 length: 17 amino acids. V was pared by 1 base and J by 4 bases, with 11 bases of the junction left unmatched. Looked up from germline, CDR1 is SGHNT and CDR2 is YENEEA.

This clone came up many times. This chain joins TRBV11-2 and TRBJ1-6; 9 bases are shared with TRBD1. V lost 5 bases and J lost 9; bases outside the gene matches: 5. This CDR3 has 14 amino acids. Germline V CDR1 and CDR2: SGHAT, FQNNGV. CDR3 amino acids: CASSEQGAGSPLHF. The CDR3 DNA sequence: TGTGCCAGCAGCGAACAGGGGGCTGGTTCACCCCTCCACTTT.

This chain joins TRBV19 and TRBJ2-7, with 11 bases matching TRBD2. The ends lost 4 bases at V and 3 bases at J; junction bases unmatched: 8. Germline values: CDR1 LNHDA, CDR2 SQIVND (reference sequence). The CDR3 totals 16 residues. CDR3 nucleotides: TGTGCCAGTAGTACGGGGGGACTAGCGGTGCGCTACGAGCAGTACTTC. Translated: CASSTGGLAVRYEQYF.

The chain carries TRBV5-1 and TRBJ1-2; 8 bases align to TRBD1. CDR3 length: 15 amino acids. Losses at the gene ends were 4 bases for V and 7 bases for J; bases not matched to a gene: 12. Per the germline V gene, CDR1 is SGHRS and CDR2 is YFSETQ. For the CDR3, the DNA is TGCGCCAGCAGCGGGACAGGAATAGGCGGCGGTGGCTACACCTTC. Protein: CASSGTGIGGGGYTF.

V and J are TRBV19 and TRBJ1-1; the D gene is possibly TRBD1 (6 bases). Trimming stripped 7 bases from V and 4 bases from J, with 19 bases between. The CDR3 is 15 amino acids. Germline loops: CDR1 LNHDA, CDR2 SQIVND (reference sequence). The CDR3 coding sequence is TGTGCCAGTATTATGACCCGACAGGCGGGCACTGAAGCTTTCTTT. It is translated as CASIMTRQAGTEAFF.

The chain uses TRBV11-2 and TRBJ2-7; D is undetermined. V lost 1 base to trimming and J lost 2 bases, with 6 bases between them. The CDR3 is 13 residues long. Germline-derived CDR1 and CDR2 are SGHAT and FQNNGV. The CDR3 spells CASSLVPAYEQYF. The CDR3 nucleotides read TGTGCCAGCAGCTTAGTCCCAGCCTACGAGCAGTACTTC.

Regarding this clone: In the same sample, other DNA sequences code for this CDR3. The genes are TRBV19 and TRBJ2-2; TRBD1 agrees at 8 bases. CDR1 and CDR2 (germline): LNHDA, SQIVND (reference sequence). The junction had 5 bases not matched to a gene; V was cut back by 4 bases and J by 4 bases. The CDR3 sequence is 15 residues long. This CDR3 reads CASSTQGAGTGELFF. DNA of the CDR3: TGTGCCAGTAGTACTCAGGGGGCGGGCACCGGGGAGCTGTTTTTT.

V gene TRBV25-1 combines with J gene TRBJ2-7; TRBD1 might be the D (7 bases). The germline V and J ends were trimmed by 4 bases and 4 bases, with 14 bases remaining between them. In germline, CDR1 is MGHDK, CDR2 SYGVNS. The CDR3 has 14 amino acids. This CDR3 reads CASSGAGQPYEQYF. The DNA of the CDR3 is TGTGCCAGCAGTGGTGCGGGACAGCCGTACGAGCAGTACTTC.

This clone was detected only once. This rearrangement joins TRBV14 to TRBJ1-2; D ambiguous. Looked up from germline, CDR1 is SGHDN and CDR2 is FVKESK. Trimming took 1 base from V and 6 from J, leaving 12 bases between them. CDR3 length: 14 residues. CDR3 DNA sequence: TGTGCCAGCAGCCAAGTGAGGGTTACGAATGGCTACACCTTC. This sequence encodes CASSQVRVTNGYTF. Full variable domain (remainder filled in from reference TRBV14 and TRBJ1-2): EAGVTQFPSHSVIEKGQTVTLRCDPISGHDNLYWYRRVMGKEIKFLLHFVKESKQDESGMPNNRFLAERTGGTYSTLKVQPAELEDSGVYFCASSQVRVTNGYTFGSGTRLTVV.